This T cell receptor (beta chain) emerged from a study of human T cells and chemical hapten exposure. Looking at the study overall: TCR yield per sample varied, mainly due to pooled library volumes.

The study's findings and limits: Sensitizing to DPC left TCRs with a frequency above 1 in 1000 unaltered.

Whole blood, unfractionated, served as the material for total RNA extraction. Authors' methods: Samples had a median of around 100,000 TCRs, ranging about 23,224 to 700,000. MiXCR, run by TCRdb on the 5' RACE reads, gives a single entry per CDR3 protein. TCRdb's processing, not the authors', yielded these V and J calls. The sample holds 130,000 or so distinct CDR3 sequences, 3.5% to 5% seen once. This clonotype was observed at least ten times. Antigen: not known. Trimming took 4 bases from V and 3 from J; bases not matched to a gene: 3. Germline V gene sequence: CDR1 LGHDT, CDR2 YNNKEL (reference sequence). There are 15 residues in the CDR3.

The sequence derives from a female donor in good health. The chain has TRBV3-1 and TRBJ2-2; TRBD1 agrees at 9 bases. The CDR3 DNA is TGTGCCAGCAGCCCCGACAGGGGGGACACCGGGGAGCTGTTTTTT. It codes for CASSPDRGDTGELFF.